Each of the 20 T cell receptor beta chains below was sequenced from the same sample in a study of cytomegalovirus exposure and HLA in healthy donors. Primers: 60 Vbeta forward and 13 Jbeta reverse. TCRdb keeps only in-frame clones here, not all; method: immunoSEQ multiplex PCR. The sample yields fewer than 150,000 clones, 80% seen once. Sequencing was done on a sample of PBMCs. These receptors all come from a young man in good health.

The chain carries TRBV19 and TRBJ2-3, with a tentative D call TRBD1 (6 bases). Germline V gives CDR1 LNHDA, CDR2 SQIVND (reference sequence). The CDR3 has 15 amino acids. V was trimmed by 3 bases and J by 2 bases, leaving 12 bases between them. CDR3 DNA: TGTGCCAGTAGTATTGGGACATTGTACACAGATACGCAGTATTTT. Its protein is CASSIGTLYTDTQYF.

J is TRBJ2-1 and V is TRBV5-1; TRBD2 matches at 10 bases. The V gene end was trimmed by 4 bases and the J gene end by 4 bases; junction bases not matched to a gene: 11. The germline gives CDR1 SGHRS, CDR2 YFSETQ. This CDR3 comprises 17 residues. CDR3 amino acids: CASSPYGLAGAYNEQFF. CDR3 bases: TGCGCCAGCAGCCCCTATGGGCTAGCGGGAGCATACAATGAGCAGTTCTTC.

V usage is TRBV2 and J usage is TRBJ2-2; a weak D match, TRBD2 (5 bases). This CDR3 spans 14 amino acids. Germline-derived CDR1 and CDR2 are SNHLY and FYNNEI. Between the trimmed V and J ends, which lost 2 bases and 4 bases, there was a span of 8 bases. CDR3 in DNA: TGTGCCAGCAGTGAAACTAGGTCCACCGGGGAGCTGTTTTTT. This sequence encodes CASSETRSTGELFF.

This chain joins TRBV7-2 and TRBJ1-1; TRBD1 might be the D (6 bases). Trimming cost V 6 bases and J 4 bases, with 15 bases left between them. The CDR3 has 14 residues. Germline lookup yields CDR1 SGHTA and CDR2 FQGNSA. The CDR3 here is CASSDPGGSTEAFF. Written as DNA, the CDR3 is TGTGCCAGCAGTGACCCGGGGGGCAGCACTGAAGCTTTCTTT.

This rearrangement joins TRBV11-2 to TRBJ1-4, with a possible D match to TRBD1 (5 bases). CDR1 SGHAT and CDR2 FQNNGV come from the germline V gene. V gave up 5 bases and J gave up 7 bases, with 14 bases separating them. The CDR3 consists of 14 residues. In DNA form, the CDR3 reads TGTGCCAGCAGCCCGGCGGGGCGCGGTGAAAAACTGTTTTTT. Its translation is CASSPAGRGEKLFF.

The chain joins TRBV11-3 to TRBJ1-4; 8 nucleotides align to TRBD1. The V and J ends lost 5 bases and 7 bases, in that order; junction bases with no gene match: 12. Germline CDR1 and CDR2: SGHNT and YENEEA. The CDR3 runs 16 residues. The CDR3 DNA is TGTGCCAGCAGCCTATCCGGCGGCAGGGGGCGTGAAAAACTGTTTTTT. Translating gives CASSLSGGRGREKLFF.

The chain joins TRBV14 to TRBJ2-3; 9 nucleotides agree with TRBD2. V gave up 4 bases and J gave up 4 bases; unmatched junction bases: 3. The germline V gene encodes CDR1 SGHDN and CDR2 FVKESK. The CDR3 loop spans 14 amino acids. CDR3 protein: CASSRRTSADTQYF. The CDR3 DNA is TGTGCCAGCAGCCGTCGGACTAGCGCAGATACGCAGTATTTT.

This clone appeared once. The CDR3 bases are TGTGCCAGCAGTTACTCGGCGGGCGGGTCAACAGAGACCCAGTACTTC. Translating it yields CASSYSAGGSTETQYF. The chain uses TRBV6-5 and TRBJ2-5; a possible D gene is TRBD2 (5 bases). Trimming shortened V by 0 bases and J by 4 bases, and 15 bases separated the two germline ends. In germline, CDR1 is MNHEY, CDR2 SVGAGI. CDR3 size: 16 residues.

V is TRBV25-1 and J is TRBJ2-7; 12 bases fit TRBD1. The junction had 5 bases not matched to a gene; V was cut back by 2 bases and J by 9 bases. This CDR3 is 14 amino acids long. The germline V gene encodes CDR1 MGHDK and CDR2 SYGVNS. CDR3 region: CASSEPGQGAVQYF. The CDR3 DNA is TGTGCCAGCAGTGAACCGGGACAGGGGGCGGTGCAGTACTTC.

This clone has only a few counts. The CDR3 loop reads CAISERQGSRGNQPQHF. The CDR3 DNA reads TGTGCCATCAGTGAGAGGCAGGGGTCGAGGGGCAATCAGCCCCAGCATTTT. The gene calls are TRBV10-3 and TRBJ1-5; TRBD1 might be the D (6 bases). The CDR3 has 17 residues. CDR1 is ENHRY and CDR2 is SYGVKD in the germline V gene. V lost 2 bases to trimming and J lost 2 bases, with 16 bases between them.

The V call is TRBV6-1, the J call TRBJ2-7; 8 bases align to TRBD2. V shed 6 bases and J 4 bases; nucleotides not matched to a gene: 11. The CDR3 is 15 amino acids. CDR1 MNHNS and CDR2 SASEGT come from the germline V gene. DNA of the CDR3: TGTGCCAGCAGACGAACACGGCCGGGGGGGTACGAGCAGTACTTC. This encodes CASRRTRPGGYEQYF.

The chain couples TRBV9 to TRBJ1-1, with a weak D call TRBD1 (5 bases). The CDR3 length is 15 residues. The V end was cut by 1 base, the J end by 4 bases, with 14 bases between. CDR1 is SGDLS, CDR2 YYNGEE, per germline. The CDR3, as DNA: TGTGCCAGCAGCGTAAGTACAGGTCCGGGCACTGAAGCTTTCTTT. Translation: CASSVSTGPGTEAFF.

The chain couples TRBV30 to TRBJ1-5; D unresolved. This CDR3 comprises 12 residues. Germline-derived CDR1 and CDR2 are GTSNPN and SVGIG (reference sequence). V was shortened by 0 bases and J by 4 bases, with 4 bases between the two germline ends. The CDR3 region is CAWSVQNQPQHF. The CDR3, as DNA: TGTGCCTGGAGTGTACAAAATCAGCCCCAGCATTTT.

V is TRBV7-3 and J is TRBJ2-3; D gene unclear. CDR1 and CDR2 (germline): SGHTA, FQGTGA. The V end was cut by 3 bases, the J end by 3 bases, with 10 bases between. CDR3 length equals 14 residues. This CDR3 reads CASSFYAGTDTQYF. Written as DNA, the CDR3 is TGTGCCAGCAGCTTCTACGCCGGGACAGATACGCAGTATTTT.

V usage is TRBV19 and J usage is TRBJ2-1; the D gene is possibly TRBD2 (6 bases). V lost 11 bases, J lost 9 bases, and 20 bases lay in between. The CDR3 has 13 amino acids. The germline V gene encodes CDR1 LNHDA and CDR2 SQIVND (reference sequence). The CDR3 nucleotides are TGTGCCGCGGGAACTCGTTCTTTGGGTGAGCAGTTCTTC. Protein product: CAAGTRSLGEQFF.

The chain uses TRBV27 and TRBJ2-7; 13 positions match TRBD2. CDR1 is MNHEY, CDR2 SMNVEV, per germline (reference sequence). The V and J ends lost 4 bases and 4 bases, in that order; junction bases with no gene match: 7. The CDR3 covers 16 residues. This CDR3 is CASSSSRLAGGYEQYF. The DNA for the CDR3 is TGTGCCAGCAGTTCCTCACGACTAGCGGGAGGATACGAGCAGTACTTC.

This sequence joins TRBV6-5 and TRBJ1-1, with TRBD1 matching 7 bases. Germline V gene lookup returns CDR1 MNHEY and CDR2 SVGAGI. Trimming removed 6 bases from V and 0 bases from J; junction bases left unmatched: 7. The CDR3 has 15 residues. The CDR3 DNA is TGTGCCAGCAGACAAGACAGGGAAATGAACACTGAAGCTTTCTTT. Translated, it gives CASRQDREMNTEAFF.

The rearrangement uses TRBV29-1 and TRBJ2-1; 7 positions match TRBD2. This CDR3 contains 12 residues. After removal of 7 bases from V and 7 bases from J, the junction contained 7 bases not matched to a gene. Germline lookup yields CDR1 SQVTM and CDR2 ANQGSEA. CDR3 coding DNA: TGCAGCGCGGGAAGGGAGGGTAATGAGCAGTTCTTC. It codes for CSAGREGNEQFF.

The chain uses TRBV7-3 and TRBJ2-1, with TRBD1 matching 9 bases. The CDR3 runs to 15 residues. The V gene end was trimmed by 3 bases and the J gene end by 7 bases; junction bases not matched to a gene: 7. Germline loops: CDR1 SGHTA, CDR2 FQGTGA. This CDR3 is CASSFSPGTGNEQFF. CDR3 in DNA: TGTGCCAGCAGCTTCAGTCCCGGGACAGGGAATGAGCAGTTCTTC.

The chain combines TRBV9 with TRBJ2-7; possible D gene TRBD2, 7 bases. The CDR3 length is 16 residues. Germline CDR1 reads SGDLS; CDR2 reads YYNGEE. The V end lost 4 bases, the J end lost 0 bases, and 17 bases lay between the germline ends. In DNA form, the CDR3 reads TGTGCCAGCAGCCCAGGTGGGGGGGCCAGCTCCTACGAGCAGTACTTC. It specifies CASSPGGGASSYEQYF.